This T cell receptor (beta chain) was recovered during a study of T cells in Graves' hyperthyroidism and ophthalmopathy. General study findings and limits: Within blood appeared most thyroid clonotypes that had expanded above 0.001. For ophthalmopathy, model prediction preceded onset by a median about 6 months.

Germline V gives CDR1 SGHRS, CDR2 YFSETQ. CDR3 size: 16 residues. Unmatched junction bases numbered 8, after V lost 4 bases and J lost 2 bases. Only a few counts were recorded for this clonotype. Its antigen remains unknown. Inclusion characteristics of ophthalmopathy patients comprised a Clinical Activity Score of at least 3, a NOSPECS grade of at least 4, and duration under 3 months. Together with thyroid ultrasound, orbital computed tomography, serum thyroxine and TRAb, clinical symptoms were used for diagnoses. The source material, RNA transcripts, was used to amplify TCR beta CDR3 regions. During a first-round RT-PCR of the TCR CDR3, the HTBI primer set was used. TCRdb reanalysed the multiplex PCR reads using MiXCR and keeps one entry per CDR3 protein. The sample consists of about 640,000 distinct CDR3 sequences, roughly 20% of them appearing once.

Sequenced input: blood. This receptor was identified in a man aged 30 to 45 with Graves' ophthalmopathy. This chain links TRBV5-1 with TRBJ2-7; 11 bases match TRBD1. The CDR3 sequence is CASSRPGQGDPYEQYF. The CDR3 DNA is TGCGCCAGCAGCCGACCGGGACAGGGGGATCCCTACGAGCAGTACTTC.